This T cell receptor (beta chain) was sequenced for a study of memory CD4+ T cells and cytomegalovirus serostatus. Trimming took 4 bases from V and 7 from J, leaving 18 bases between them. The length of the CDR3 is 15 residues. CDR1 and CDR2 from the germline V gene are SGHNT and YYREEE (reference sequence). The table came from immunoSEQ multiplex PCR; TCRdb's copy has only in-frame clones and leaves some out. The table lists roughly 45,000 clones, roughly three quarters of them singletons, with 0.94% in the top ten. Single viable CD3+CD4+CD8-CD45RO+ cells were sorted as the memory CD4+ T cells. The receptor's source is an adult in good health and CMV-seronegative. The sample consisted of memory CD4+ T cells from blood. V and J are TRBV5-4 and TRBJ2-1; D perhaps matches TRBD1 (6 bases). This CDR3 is CASSPGTRDRNEQFF. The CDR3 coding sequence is TGTGCCAGCAGCCCCGGGACACGCGATAGGAATGAGCAGTTCTTC.